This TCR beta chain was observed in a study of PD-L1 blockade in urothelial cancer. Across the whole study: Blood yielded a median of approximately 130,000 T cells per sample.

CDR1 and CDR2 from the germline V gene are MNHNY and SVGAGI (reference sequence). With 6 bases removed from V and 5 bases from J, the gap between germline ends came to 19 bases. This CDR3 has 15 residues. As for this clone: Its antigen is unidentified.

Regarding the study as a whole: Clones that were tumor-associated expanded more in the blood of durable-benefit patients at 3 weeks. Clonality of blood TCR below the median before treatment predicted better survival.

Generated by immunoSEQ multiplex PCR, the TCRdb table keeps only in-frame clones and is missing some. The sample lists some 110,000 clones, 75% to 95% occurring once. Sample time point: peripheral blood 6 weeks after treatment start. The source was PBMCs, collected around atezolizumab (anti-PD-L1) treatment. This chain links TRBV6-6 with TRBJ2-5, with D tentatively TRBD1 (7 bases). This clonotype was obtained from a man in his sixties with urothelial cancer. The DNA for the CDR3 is TGTGCCAGCAGCCCCCAGGGGGGAGGAGGGGAGACCCAGTACTTC. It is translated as CASSPQGGGGETQYF.